Below, one T cell receptor beta chain is given with its context. The V gene's germline CDR1 is SGHVS and CDR2 FQNEAQ. CDR3 size: 14 residues. The record originates from a study of T cells expressing NK-cell markers. Study-level information: According to the study, TCR beta repertoires originated from sorted CD3+CD56+NKG2C+, CD3+CD56+NKG2C- and CD3+CD56-NKG2C+ T cells.

From the 5' RACE reads, TCRdb lists one entry per CDR3 protein and no DNA. The sample features 250,000 or so distinct CDR3 sequences, with roughly 4.2% in its top ten. This TCR was recovered from a woman between 18 and 69 years old in good health. The rearrangement links TRBV7-8 to TRBJ2-5; TCRdb's D gene call, TRBD2, goes unchecked for lack of DNA. The sequenced material came from blood T cells: a sorted CD56 or NKG2C T cell subset, CD4+ or CD8+ T cells, or bulk PBMC T cells (not recorded which). CDR3 sequence reads: CASSLVYVVGTQYF.